The 24 T cell receptor beta chains given below trace back to one sample, sequenced in a study of blood T cells in healthy people across ages. With a J-beta primer mix and a sample-barcoded 5' primer, a second PCR ran about 6 to 11 cycles. TCRdb recomputed calls from the 5' RACE reads with MiXCR, one row per CDR3 protein. The sample has some 800,000 distinct CDR3 sequences, around a quarter seen once. This sample also belongs to another study, concerning T cells of mothers and their children.

Sample: blood. These receptors originate from a boy aged 5-17 years in good health.

In the case of this clonotype: One end of the junction varies from germline; a read error may be responsible. The rearrangement joins TRBV5-4 to TRBJ2-4; D remains unclear. The CDR3 sequence is 13 residues long. CDR1 and CDR2 from the germline V gene are SGHNT and YYREEE (reference sequence). CDR3 region: CASSFGQEYIQYF. As DNA, the CDR3 is TGTGCCAGCAGCTTTGGGCAGGAATACATCCAGTACTTC.

The chain uses TRBV12-3 or TRBV12-4 and TRBJ1-5; tentatively, D is TRBD1 (5 bases). The CDR3 extends over 15 amino acids. Trimming shortened V by 6 bases and J by 4 bases, and 16 bases separated the two germline ends. The chain's CDR3 is CASSPEGRENQPQHF. DNA of the CDR3: TGTGCCAGCAGCCCAGAGGGCAGGGAAAATCAGCCCCAGCATTTT.

In this sample, this clonotype turned up many times. CDR3 sequence (DNA): TGTGCCAGCTCACCACTAGCGGGAGGGCAAGAGACCCAGTACTTC. Its translation: CASSPLAGGQETQYF. This chain joins TRBV18 and TRBJ2-5; 11 nucleotides line up with TRBD2. The CDR3 is made up of 15 amino acids. CDR1 and CDR2 from the germline V gene are KGHSH and LQKENI. Germline trimming cut 1 base from V and 2 bases from J; bases unmatched to any gene: 0.

The rearrangement links TRBV2 to TRBJ1-4; D gene ambiguous. V was cut by 4 bases and J by 4 bases, with 13 bases left in between. The CDR3 runs 15 residues. Germline V gene data show CDR1 as SNHLY and CDR2 as FYNNEI. The CDR3 sequence is CASSAQGPVNEKLFF. The DNA for the CDR3 is TGTGCCAGCAGTGCCCAAGGGCCGGTTAATGAAAAACTGTTTTTT.

This clonotype was found a few times. The rearrangement uses TRBV20-1 and TRBJ2-3; D call uncertain. This CDR3 is built from 16 residues. Germline V gene sequence: CDR1 DFQATT, CDR2 SNEGSKA (reference sequence). Trimming shortened V by 3 bases and J by 1 base, and 17 bases separated the two germline ends. CDR3 region: CSASPLGLVRTDTQYF. The CDR3 nucleotides read TGCAGTGCTAGCCCCCTGGGTTTGGTCCGCACAGATACGCAGTATTTT.

The rearrangement uses TRBV6-5 and TRBJ2-5; D is ambiguous. The CDR3 is made up of 13 amino acids. Germline CDR1 is MNHEY and CDR2 is SVGAGI. Trimming took 0 bases from V and 5 from J, leaving 7 bases between them. The CDR3 region is CASSYSGWETQYF. The CDR3 DNA is TGTGCCAGCAGTTACTCAGGGTGGGAGACCCAGTACTTC.

The chain recombines TRBV21-1 with TRBJ2-3. TRBV21-1 is noted as a pseudogene. This CDR3 spans 16 amino acids. CDR3 in amino acids: CASSKVGVESTDTQYF. The CDR3, as DNA: TGTGCCAGCAGCAAAGTCGGAGTGGAGAGCACAGATACGCAGTATTTT.

The CDR3 bases are TGCAGTGCTTTAGAGGGCGAGTTCTCGGATGAGCAGTTCTTC. It codes for CSALEGEFSDEQFF. The genes are TRBV20-1 and TRBJ2-1, with D perhaps TRBD2 (5 bases). The CDR3 has 14 amino acids. V lost 5 bases and J lost 8, with 19 bases in between. Germline V CDR1 and CDR2: DFQATT, SNEGSKA (reference sequence).

On this clonotype itself: This CDR3 is missing its conserved last phenylalanine or tryptophan, likely due to a read error. It is unclear where the CDR3 begins or ends on the DNA, so no DNA is shown, and the CDR3 is as TCRdb lists it. The chain has TRBV20-1 and TRBJ1-1. The germline V gene encodes CDR1 DFQATT and CDR2 SNEGSKA (reference sequence). With termini counted, the CDR3 has 12 amino acids. The CDR3 loop is CSARGDSPEASC.

The chain is built from TRBV20-1 and TRBJ2-7; 7 nucleotides agree with TRBD1. The trim removed 4 bases at V and 5 bases at J, leaving 8 bases unmatched. The CDR3 extends over 13 amino acids. The V gene's germline CDR1 is DFQATT and CDR2 SNEGSKA (reference sequence). CDR3 DNA sequence: TGCAGTGCTAAGGGACAGCCGGGCCACGAGCAGTACTTC. The encoded protein is CSAKGQPGHEQYF.

The rearrangement links TRBV28 to TRBJ1-4; the D is unclear. Germline values: CDR1 MDHEN, CDR2 SYDVKM. CDR3 length: 14 amino acids. V shed 8 bases and J shed 10 bases, with 20 bases lying between them. The CDR3 loop is CASFLRAGEGKLFF. CDR3 in DNA: TGTGCCAGCTTCCTCCGGGCCGGGGAGGGAAAACTGTTTTTT. Complete variable domain (other parts from reference TRBV28 and TRBJ1-4): DVKVTQSSRYLVKRTGEKVFLECVQDMDHENMFWYRQDPGLGLRLIYFSYDVKMKEKGDIPEGYSVSREKKERFSLILESASTNQTSMYLCASFLRAGEGKLFFGSGTQLSVL.

V gene TRBV20-1 combines with J gene TRBJ2-7; maybe TRBD1 (5 bases). This CDR3 region has 13 residues. Germline loops: CDR1 DFQATT, CDR2 SNEGSKA (reference sequence). V shed 2 bases and J shed 2 bases, with 10 bases lying between them. This chain's CDR3 is CSARPTATYEQYF. As DNA, the CDR3 is TGCAGTGCTAGACCGACAGCTACCTACGAGCAGTACTTC.

This chain connects TRBV12-3 or TRBV12-4 to TRBJ2-1; D is perhaps TRBD1 (6 bases). V was pared by 9 bases and J by 6 bases, with 18 bases between. This CDR3 has 14 amino acids. CDR3 coding DNA: TGTGCCAGTTGGGGGCAGGGTCTTATCAATGAGCAGTTCTTC. Translated: CASWGQGLINEQFF.

This clonotype occurred a few times. This sequence joins TRBV12-3 or TRBV12-4 and TRBJ2-5; no definite D call. The J call is doubtful: the DNA matches TRBJ2-1 better. CDR3 length equals 13 residues. The DNA for the CDR3 is TGTGCCAGCAGTTTTATGTTTGGGGATGAGCAGTTCTTC. As protein: CASSFMFGDEQFF.

This clonotype has only a few counts. The DNA of the CDR3 is TGTGCCAGCAGCTTTTCAGCGGAGAATTCACCCCTCCACTTT. Residues: CASSFSAENSPLHF. The chain employs TRBV7-3 and TRBJ1-6; D remains unclear. From germline, CDR1 is SGHTA and CDR2 FQGTGA. The CDR3 covers 14 residues. Trimming cost V 3 bases and J 7 bases, with 10 bases left between them.

V gene TRBV20-1 combines with J gene TRBJ2-7; 12 positions agree with TRBD1. This CDR3 spans 13 amino acids. The trim removed 6 bases at V and 5 bases at J, leaving 5 bases unmatched. In germline, CDR1 is DFQATT, CDR2 SNEGSKA (reference sequence). Written as DNA, the CDR3 is TGCAGTGCCACGGGACAGGGGGCCCACGAGCAGTACTTC. Translated, it gives CSATGQGAHEQYF.

The gene calls are TRBV2 and TRBJ2-4; D gene ambiguous. Trimming pared 0 bases from V and 0 bases from J, leaving 9 bases between. CDR3 length: 16 amino acids. The V gene's germline CDR1 is SNHLY and CDR2 FYNNEI. The DNA of the CDR3 is TGTGCCAGCAGTGAAGCTGGGGTCCTAGCCAAAAACATTCAGTACTTC. Translated, it gives CASSEAGVLAKNIQYF.

V and J are TRBV15 and TRBJ2-7; 7 bases fit TRBD1. This CDR3 region has 15 residues. Germline V gives CDR1 LNHNV, CDR2 YYDKDF (reference sequence). V trimming: 3 bases; J trimming: 0 bases; junction bases outside the gene matches: 5. DNA of the CDR3: TGTGCCACCAGCAGGGAACGGGACAGCTCCTACGAGCAGTACTTC. It encodes CATSRERDSSYEQYF.

The chain combines TRBV4-3 with TRBJ1-2; perhaps TRBD1 as D (5 bases). The CDR3 has 16 amino acids. The germline gives CDR1 LGHNA, CDR2 YSLEER. V dropped 1 base and J dropped 0 bases, with 12 bases sitting between them. CDR3 residues: CASSQVAGLANYGYTF. Here the CDR3 DNA reads TGCGCCAGCAGCCAAGTCGCAGGGCTAGCTAACTATGGCTACACCTTC.

The gene calls are TRBV29-1 and TRBJ2-5, with 7 nucleotides matching TRBD2. The germline gives CDR1 SQVTM, CDR2 ANQGSEA. With V trimmed by 2 bases and J by 5 bases, 8 bases remained unmatched. This CDR3 has 14 amino acids. The DNA of the CDR3 is TGCAGCGTTGAATGGCTAGCGGTAGGGGAGACCCAGTACTTC. It is translated as CSVEWLAVGETQYF.

This clonotype has ten or more counts. The V and J genes are TRBV7-9 and TRBJ2-7, with 7 nucleotides matching TRBD1. CDR1 is SEHNR and CDR2 is FQNEAQ in the germline V gene (reference sequence). The CDR3 spans 15 residues. V lost 3 bases to trimming and J lost 2 bases; unmatched junction nucleotides: 7. CDR3 region: CASSLELGQTYEQYF. CDR3 bases: TGTGCCAGCAGCTTGGAGTTGGGACAGACCTACGAGCAGTACTTC.

The gene calls are TRBV28 and TRBJ1-5, with 9 bases aligning to TRBD1. The germline V gene has CDR1 MDHEN and CDR2 SYDVKM. Unmatched junction bases numbered 10, after V lost 5 bases and J lost 5 bases. The CDR3 is 16 amino acids. DNA of the CDR3: TGTGCCAGCAGTCCCGGCACAGGGGGCGCATATCAGCCCCAGCATTTT. Translation gives CASSPGTGGAYQPQHF.

This clonotype was observed a handful of times. A junction boundary mismatches the germline segment, possibly from a read error. The genes are TRBV20-1 and TRBJ2-3; 7 bases match TRBD2. The CDR3 totals 15 residues. The germline gives CDR1 DFQATT, CDR2 SNEGSKA (reference sequence). The DNA for the CDR3 is TGCAGTGCTAGCGGGGGAGGGTGGGGCACTGATACGCAGTATTTT. It encodes CSASGGGWGTDTQYF.

This clonotype was detected ten times or more. V usage is TRBV7-9 and J usage is TRBJ2-5, with a tentative D call TRBD1 (5 bases). The germline V gene has CDR1 SEHNR and CDR2 FQNEAQ (reference sequence). The ends were cut back, 4 bases at V and 2 bases at J, with 8 bases in the middle. This CDR3 region has 13 residues. CDR3 bases: TGTGCCAGCAGCTGGCGGACACAAGAGACCCAGTACTTC. Its protein product is CASSWRTQETQYF.